The clone carrying this TCR beta chain has more than one count but fewer than ten. The record originates from a study of T cells in Graves' hyperthyroidism and ophthalmopathy. It was around 11 ml of fresh peripheral blood that supplied the PBMCs. What was amplified from RNA transcripts were TCR beta CDR3 regions. Initially, a first-round RT-PCR of the TCR CDR3 employed the HTBI primer set. TCRdb called the multiplex PCR reads again in MiXCR, with one record for every CDR3 protein. The sample shows 250,000 to 300,000 distinct CDR3 sequences, about 16% of them seen only once. The sequence came from a woman between 45 and 65 years old with Graves' hyperthyroidism that later progressed to Graves' ophthalmopathy. Sequencing was carried out using blood.

The CDR3 DNA reads as TGTGCCAGCAGCCACGGGACAGGGTCCTATGGCTACACCTTC. Translated, it gives CASSHGTGSYGYTF. The V call is TRBV14, the J call TRBJ1-2; 9 nucleotides align to TRBD1. J lost 4 bases, V lost 3 bases, and 3 bases had no gene match. Germline V gives CDR1 SGHDN, CDR2 FVKESK. CDR3 length: 14 amino acids.